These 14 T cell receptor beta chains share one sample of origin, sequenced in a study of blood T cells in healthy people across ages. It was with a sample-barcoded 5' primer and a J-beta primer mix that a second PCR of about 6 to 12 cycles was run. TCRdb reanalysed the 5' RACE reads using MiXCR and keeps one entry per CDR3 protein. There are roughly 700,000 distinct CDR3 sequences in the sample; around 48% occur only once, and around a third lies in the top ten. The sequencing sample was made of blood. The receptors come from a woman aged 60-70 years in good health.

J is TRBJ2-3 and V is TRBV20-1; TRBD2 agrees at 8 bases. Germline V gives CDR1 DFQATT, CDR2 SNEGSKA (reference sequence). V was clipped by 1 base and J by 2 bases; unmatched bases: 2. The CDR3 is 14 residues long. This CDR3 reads CSARVSGNTDTQYF. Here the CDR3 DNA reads TGCAGTGCTAGAGTTAGCGGGAACACAGATACGCAGTATTTT.

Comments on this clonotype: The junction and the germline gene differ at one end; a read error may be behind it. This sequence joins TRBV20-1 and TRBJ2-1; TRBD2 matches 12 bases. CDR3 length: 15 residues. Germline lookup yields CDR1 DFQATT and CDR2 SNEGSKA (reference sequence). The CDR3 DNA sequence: TGCAGCGCTAGCGGGAGGGCCACCGGCGGAGATGAGCAGTTCTTC. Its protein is CSASGRATGGDEQFF.

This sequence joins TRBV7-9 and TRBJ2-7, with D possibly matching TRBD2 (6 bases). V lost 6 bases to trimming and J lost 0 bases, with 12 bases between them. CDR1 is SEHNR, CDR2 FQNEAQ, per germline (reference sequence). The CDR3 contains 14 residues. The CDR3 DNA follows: TGTGCCAGCAGTATAGCGGTGGGCTCCTACGAGCAGTACTTC. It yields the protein CASSIAVGSYEQYF. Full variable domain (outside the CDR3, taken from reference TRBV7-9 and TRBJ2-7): DTGVSQNPRHKITKRGQNVTFRCDPISEHNRLYWYRQTLGQGPEFLTYFQNEAQLEKSRLLSDRFSAERPKGSFSTLEIQRTEQGDSAMYLCASSIAVGSYEQYFGPGTRLTVT.

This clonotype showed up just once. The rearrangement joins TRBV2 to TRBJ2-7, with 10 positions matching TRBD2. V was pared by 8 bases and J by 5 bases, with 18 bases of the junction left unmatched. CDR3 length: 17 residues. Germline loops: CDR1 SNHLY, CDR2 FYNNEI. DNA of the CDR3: TGTGCCAGCCGGGGGATGAGCGGTAGCGGGAGGACCCACGAGCAGTACTTC. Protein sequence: CASRGMSGSGRTHEQYF.

DNA for the CDR3: TGCAGTGCGCCAGACAGGACCTACAATGAGCAGTTCTTC. The encoded protein is CSAPDRTYNEQFF. This chain connects TRBV20-1 to TRBJ2-1; weak D call: TRBD1 (6 bases). This CDR3 region has 13 residues. From germline, CDR1 is DFQATT and CDR2 SNEGSKA (reference sequence). The V gene lost 6 bases and the J gene lost 2 bases, with 11 bases spanning the gap.

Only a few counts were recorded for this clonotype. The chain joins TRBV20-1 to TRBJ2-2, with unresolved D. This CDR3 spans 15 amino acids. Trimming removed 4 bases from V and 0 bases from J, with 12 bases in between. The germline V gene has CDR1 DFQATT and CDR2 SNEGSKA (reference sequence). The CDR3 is CSAKAGRTNTGELFF. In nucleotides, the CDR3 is TGCAGTGCTAAGGCTGGAAGGACGAACACCGGGGAGCTGTTTTTT.

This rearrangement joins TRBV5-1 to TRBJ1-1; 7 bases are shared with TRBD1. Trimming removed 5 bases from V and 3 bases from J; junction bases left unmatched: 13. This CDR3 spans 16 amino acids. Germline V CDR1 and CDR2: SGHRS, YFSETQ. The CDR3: CASRSSRGLRHTEAFF. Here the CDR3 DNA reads TGCGCCAGCAGATCTTCCAGGGGGTTGAGGCACACTGAAGCTTTCTTT. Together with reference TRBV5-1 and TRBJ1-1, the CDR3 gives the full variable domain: KAGVTQTPRYLIKTRGQQVTLSCSPISGHRSVSWYQQTPGQGLQFLFEYFSETQRNKGNFPGRFSGRQFSNSRSEMNVSTLELGDSALYLCASRSSRGLRHTEAFFGQGTRLTVV.

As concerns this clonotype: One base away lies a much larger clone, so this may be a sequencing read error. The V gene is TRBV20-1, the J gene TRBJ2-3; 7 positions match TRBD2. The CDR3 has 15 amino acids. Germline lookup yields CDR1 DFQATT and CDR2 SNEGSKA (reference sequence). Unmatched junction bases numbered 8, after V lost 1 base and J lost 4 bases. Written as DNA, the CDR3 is TGCAGTGCTAGAGCGGTTAGCGGGCCCGCAGATACGCAGTATTTT. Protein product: CSARAVSGPADTQYF.

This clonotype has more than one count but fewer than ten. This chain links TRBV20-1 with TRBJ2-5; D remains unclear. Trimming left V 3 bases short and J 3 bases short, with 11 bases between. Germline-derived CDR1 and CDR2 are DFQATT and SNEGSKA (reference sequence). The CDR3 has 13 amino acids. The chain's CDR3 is CSASKAVKETQYF. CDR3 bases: TGCAGTGCTAGTAAGGCAGTAAAAGAGACCCAGTACTTC.

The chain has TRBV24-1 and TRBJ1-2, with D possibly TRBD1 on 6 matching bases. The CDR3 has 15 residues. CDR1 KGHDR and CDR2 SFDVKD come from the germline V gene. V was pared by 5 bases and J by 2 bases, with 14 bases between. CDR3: CATSAGARGNYGYTF. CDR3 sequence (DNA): TGTGCCACCAGTGCGGGGGCGCGAGGGAACTATGGCTACACCTTC.

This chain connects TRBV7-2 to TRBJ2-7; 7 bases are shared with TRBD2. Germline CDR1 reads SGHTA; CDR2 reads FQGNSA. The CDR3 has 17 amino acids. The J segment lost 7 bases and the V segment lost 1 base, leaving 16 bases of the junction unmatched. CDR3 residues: CTSSLDGGSSSYNEQYF. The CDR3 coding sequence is TGTACCAGCAGCTTAGATGGCGGGAGTTCCTCCTACAATGAGCAGTACTTC.

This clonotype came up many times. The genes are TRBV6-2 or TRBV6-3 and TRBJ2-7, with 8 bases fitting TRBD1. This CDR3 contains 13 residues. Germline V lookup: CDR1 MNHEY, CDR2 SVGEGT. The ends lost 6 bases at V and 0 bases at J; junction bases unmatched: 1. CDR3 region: CASSGTGSYEQYF. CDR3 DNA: TGTGCCAGCAGCGGGACAGGCTCCTACGAGCAGTACTTC.

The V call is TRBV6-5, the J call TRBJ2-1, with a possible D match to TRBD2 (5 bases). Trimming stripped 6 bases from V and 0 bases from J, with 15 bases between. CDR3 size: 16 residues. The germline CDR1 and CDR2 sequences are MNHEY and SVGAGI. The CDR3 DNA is TGTGCCAGCAGCCCTCGTGGACTCCTCTCCTACAATGAGCAGTTCTTC. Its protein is CASSPRGLLSYNEQFF.

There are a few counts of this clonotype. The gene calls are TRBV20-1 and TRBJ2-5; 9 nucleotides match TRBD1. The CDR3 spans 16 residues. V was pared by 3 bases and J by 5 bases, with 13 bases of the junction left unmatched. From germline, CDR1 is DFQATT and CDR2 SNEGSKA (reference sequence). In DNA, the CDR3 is TGCAGTGCTAGTGAAGGCGCGACAGGGGGAGAGGAGACCCAGTACTTC. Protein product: CSASEGATGGEETQYF.